What follows are 21 T cell receptor beta chains derived from one specimen sequenced in a study of cytomegalovirus exposure and HLA in healthy donors. In the PCR, 60 Vbeta and 13 Jbeta primers were used. The data were produced by immunoSEQ multiplex PCR, yet TCRdb's version contains in-frame clones alone and is incomplete. This table holds 150,000 to 200,000 clones, under 85% found once. What was sequenced was PBMCs. These receptor sequences come from a woman between 25 and 40 years old in good health and CMV-seronegative.

V is TRBV9 and J is TRBJ2-7; possible D gene TRBD1, 7 bases. Germline V CDR1 and CDR2: SGDLS, YYNGEE. This CDR3 region has 17 residues. With 0 bases removed from V and 1 base from J, the gap between germline ends came to 17 bases. The CDR3 spells CASSVARGSSGSYEQYF. The CDR3 nucleotides read TGTGCCAGCAGCGTAGCCAGGGGGTCCAGCGGGTCCTACGAGCAGTACTTC.

The CDR3 region is CASSDAGRYGYTF. The CDR3 bases are TGTGCCAGCAGTGATGCAGGGCGATATGGCTACACCTTC. This rearrangement joins TRBV25-1 to TRBJ1-2; maybe TRBD1 (5 bases). Germline V gene data show CDR1 as MGHDK and CDR2 as SYGVNS. This CDR3 region has 13 residues. The germline V and J ends were trimmed by 3 bases and 5 bases, with 10 bases remaining between them.

This clone occurred a few times. This chain uses TRBV7-3 with TRBJ2-2, with 7 bases that match TRBD2. Germline CDR1 SGHTA, CDR2 FQGTGA. This CDR3 spans 16 amino acids. V trimming: 5 bases; J trimming: 2 bases; junction bases outside the gene matches: 8. The CDR3 DNA is TGTGCCAGCAGCCCTACGTGGGGGGGAAACACCGGGGAGCTGTTTTTT. It yields the protein CASSPTWGGNTGELFF.

The chain uses TRBV5-4 and TRBJ2-7; possible D gene TRBD2, 5 bases. The CDR3 is 15 amino acids. The germline gives CDR1 SGHNT, CDR2 YYREEE (reference sequence). V lost 0 bases, J lost 7 bases, and 17 bases lay in between. The CDR3 region is CASSLEAGRLGEQYF. Here the CDR3 DNA reads TGTGCCAGCAGCTTGGAGGCGGGCCGGTTGGGGGAGCAGTACTTC.

The genes are TRBV5-6 and TRBJ1-6; perhaps TRBD1 as D (5 bases). The CDR3 is made up of 13 amino acids. The V gene lost 1 base and the J gene lost 9 bases, with 8 bases spanning the gap. Germline lookup yields CDR1 SGHDT and CDR2 YYEEEE. CDR3 in amino acids: CASSLPGPSPLHF. The CDR3 DNA reads as TGTGCCAGCAGCTTGCCAGGGCCTTCACCCCTCCACTTT.

V is TRBV9 and J is TRBJ2-7; D might be TRBD2 (6 bases). Trimming shortened V by 0 bases and J by 4 bases, and 8 bases separated the two germline ends. Germline loops: CDR1 SGDLS, CDR2 YYNGEE. The CDR3 is made up of 13 amino acids. CDR3 sequence reads: CASSVDGGYEQYF. The CDR3 region has the DNA TGTGCCAGCAGCGTAGACGGGGGTTACGAGCAGTACTTC. The whole variable domain, filled in from reference TRBV9 and TRBJ2-7, reads DSGVTQTPKHLITATGQRVTLRCSPRSGDLSVYWYQQSLDQGLQFLIQYYNGEERAKGNILERFSAQQFPDLHSELNLSSLELGDSALYFCASSVDGGYEQYFGPGTRLTVT.

The gene calls are TRBV7-8 and TRBJ2-7; D is unclear. This CDR3 region has 13 residues. Germline V gene sequence: CDR1 SGHVS, CDR2 FQNEAQ. V lost 2 bases, J lost 0 bases, and 5 bases lay in between. CDR3 protein: CASSLFRSYEQYF. CDR3 coding DNA: TGTGCCAGCAGCTTATTCCGCTCCTACGAGCAGTACTTC.

This clone was detected only once. The CDR3 here is CASSGAPGRGVYEQYF. DNA for the CDR3: TGTGCCAGCAGTGGGGCCCCCGGCAGGGGGGTCTACGAGCAGTACTTC. The chain links TRBV6-1 to TRBJ2-7, with a weak D call TRBD1 (7 bases). This CDR3 is built from 16 residues. V lost 4 bases, J lost 3 bases, and 19 bases lay in between. Germline lookup yields CDR1 MNHNS and CDR2 SASEGT.

The chain links TRBV6-1 to TRBJ1-1; no clear D. The CDR3 totals 13 residues. Deletions cut 5 bases from V and 1 base from J, with 8 bases between. Germline V gene data show CDR1 as MNHNS and CDR2 as SASEGT. The CDR3 coding sequence is TGTGCCAGCAGTACCCAGGAGAACACTGAAGCTTTCTTT. Translation gives CASSTQENTEAFF.

The chain is built from TRBV6-6 and TRBJ2-3; maybe TRBD1 (5 bases). The germline V gene encodes CDR1 MNHNY and CDR2 SVGAGI (reference sequence). The CDR3 runs to 13 residues. Trimming removed 2 bases at V and 5 bases at J, with 8 bases between. As DNA, the CDR3 is TGTGCCAGCAGTTACCGGACACTAGATACGCAGTATTTT. It is translated as CASSYRTLDTQYF.

V is TRBV7-9 and J is TRBJ2-1; perhaps TRBD1 as D (7 bases). Germline V gene data show CDR1 as SEHNR and CDR2 as FQNEAQ (reference sequence). The CDR3 loop spans 14 amino acids. V shed 5 bases and J shed 7 bases, with 15 bases lying between them. The CDR3 spells CASSTQGGYNEQFF. CDR3 bases: TGTGCCAGCAGCACCCAGGGGGGCTATAATGAGCAGTTCTTC.

The genes are TRBV6-5 and TRBJ1-6; 9 nucleotides match TRBD1. Germline V gene lookup returns CDR1 MNHEY and CDR2 SVGAGI. This CDR3 spans 14 amino acids. Losses at the gene ends were 10 bases for V and 7 bases for J; bases not matched to a gene: 8. The CDR3 DNA reads as TGTGCCACCCACAGGGGGCAGGTCAATTCACCCCTCCACTTT. Translating gives CATHRGQVNSPLHF.

The chain joins TRBV7-7 to TRBJ2-1; 7 bases are shared with TRBD2. The CDR3 sequence is 16 residues long. After removal of 5 bases from V and 4 bases from J, the junction contained 11 bases not matched to a gene. Germline values: CDR1 SSHAT, CDR2 FNYEAQ (reference sequence). Written as DNA, the CDR3 is TGTGCCAGCAGCCCCCGAGGAGGGAGGGGATACAATGAGCAGTTCTTC. Protein: CASSPRGGRGYNEQFF.

This clone appeared a few times. V gene TRBV6-4 combines with J gene TRBJ1-1, with 7 bases that match TRBD1. Germline V CDR1 and CDR2: MRHNA, SNTAGT. The CDR3 loop spans 16 amino acids. V shed 9 bases and J 0 bases; nucleotides not matched to a gene: 13. The CDR3 is CASPVGAGGLNTEAFF. DNA for the CDR3: TGTGCCAGTCCAGTTGGAGCAGGGGGTTTGAACACTGAAGCTTTCTTT.

This clone was seen only a few times. The V gene is TRBV6-5, the J gene TRBJ1-1, with TRBD1 matching 8 bases. V trimming: 5 bases; J trimming: 5 bases; junction bases outside the gene matches: 7. Germline assignment: CDR1 MNHEY and CDR2 SVGAGI. The length of the CDR3 is 14 residues. The DNA for the CDR3 is TGTGCCAGCAGTGGGACAGGCAGACGTACTGAAGCTTTCTTT. This gives the protein CASSGTGRRTEAFF.

This rearrangement joins TRBV5-1 to TRBJ1-2, with 7 bases identical to TRBD1. Losses at the gene ends were 4 bases for V and 2 bases for J; bases not matched to a gene: 5. The germline V gene encodes CDR1 SGHRS and CDR2 YFSETQ. This CDR3 contains 14 residues. CDR3 in DNA: TGCGCCAGCAGCCCCCGGACAGGCAACTATGGCTACACCTTC. Translating gives CASSPRTGNYGYTF.

This clone has just a few counts. The chain is built from TRBV9 and TRBJ1-3; the D is unclear. There are 13 residues in the CDR3. Trimming removed 5 bases at V and 1 base at J, with 7 bases between. Germline V gene sequence: CDR1 SGDLS, CDR2 YYNGEE. CDR3 sequence reads: CASSWRSGNTIYF. The CDR3 coding sequence is TGTGCCAGCAGTTGGAGATCTGGAAACACCATATATTTT.

This clone came up a few times. The chain couples TRBV29-1 to TRBJ2-5; TRBD2 might be the D (6 bases). Trimming left V 8 bases short and J 5 bases short, with 21 bases between. Germline V lookup: CDR1 SQVTM, CDR2 ANQGSEA. The CDR3 spans 14 residues. For the CDR3, the DNA is TGCAGCTATTCCTCGGGAGATATTATGGAGACCCAGTACTTC. This encodes CSYSSGDIMETQYF.

Only a few counts were recorded for this clone. The gene calls are TRBV29-1 and TRBJ2-3; 9 nucleotides match TRBD1. CDR1 and CDR2 from the germline V gene are SQVTM and ANQGSEA. Germline trimming cut 4 bases from V and 1 base from J; bases unmatched to any gene: 3. The CDR3 loop spans 14 amino acids. The CDR3 loop is CSVADRGGTDTQYF. CDR3 bases: TGCAGCGTTGCGGACAGGGGAGGCACAGATACGCAGTATTTT.

This chain joins TRBV5-1 and TRBJ1-2; TRBD1 agrees at 7 bases. This CDR3 is built from 12 residues. Germline lookup yields CDR1 SGHRS and CDR2 YFSETQ. V was clipped by 7 bases and J by 10 bases; unmatched bases: 10. The CDR3 reads CASGGETGAYTF. Written as DNA, the CDR3 is TGCGCCAGCGGAGGGGAAACAGGGGCCTACACCTTC.

The CDR3 DNA reads TGTGCCAGCAGCCTCCGCACGCCGGGCGGGGAGCTGTTTTTT. It codes for CASSLRTPGGELFF. The chain recombines TRBV28 with TRBJ2-2; D unclear. Germline V gene data show CDR1 as MDHEN and CDR2 as SYDVKM. The ends were cut back, 6 bases at V and 7 bases at J, with 15 bases in the middle. The CDR3 runs to 14 residues.